These 7 T cell receptor beta chains were all obtained from the same sample, sequenced in a study of blood T cell repertoires in COVID-19. This table comes from immunoSEQ multiplex PCR, and its TCRdb copy is limited to in-frame clones, with some not included. The sample holds under 110,000 clones; 92% are singletons and the top ten take 5.7%. The sample consisted of peripheral blood. The receptors shown here come from a man between 50 and 59 years old with active COVID-19.

The chain has TRBV6-2 or TRBV6-3 and TRBJ2-3, with 12 bases fitting TRBD2. CDR3 size: 15 residues. V trimming: 5 bases; J trimming: 3 bases; junction bases outside the gene matches: 3. Germline V lookup: CDR1 MNHEY, CDR2 SVGEGT. The CDR3 sequence is CASSPGLAGTDTQYF. The CDR3 DNA is TGTGCCAGCAGTCCGGGACTAGCGGGTACAGATACGCAGTATTTT.

This chain uses TRBV14 with TRBJ2-6; 8 bases agree with TRBD1. The V and J ends lost 2 bases and 0 bases, in that order; junction bases with no gene match: 6. Germline CDR1 reads SGHDN; CDR2 reads FVKESK. The CDR3 is 18 amino acids. CDR3 loop: CASSQTGQALSGANVLTF. The CDR3 nucleotides are TGTGCCAGCAGCCAAACGGGACAGGCCCTCTCTGGGGCCAACGTCCTGACTTTC. The full variable domain, with the rest looked up from reference TRBV14 and TRBJ2-6, is EAGVTQFPSHSVIEKGQTVTLRCDPISGHDNLYWYRRVMGKEIKFLLHFVKESKQDESGMPNNRFLAERTGGTYSTLKVQPAELEDSGVYFCASSQTGQALSGANVLTFGAGSRLTVL.

The chain has TRBV5-8 and TRBJ2-3, with D possibly TRBD1 on 5 matching bases. Trimming stripped 0 bases from V and 1 base from J, with 9 bases between. The CDR3 sequence is 15 residues long. Germline assignment: CDR1 SGHTS and CDR2 YDEGEE. The CDR3, as DNA: TGTGCCAGCAGCTTGGACCCCAGGGGCACAGATACGCAGTATTTT. Residues: CASSLDPRGTDTQYF.

This clone was picked up one time. The chain couples TRBV12-3 or TRBV12-4 to TRBJ2-4; TRBD1 matches 11 bases. The CDR3 runs to 13 residues. Losses at the gene ends were 4 bases for V and 10 bases for J; bases not matched to a gene: 3. The CDR3: CASSSRDRGIQYF. The CDR3, as DNA: TGTGCCAGCAGTTCGAGGGACAGGGGGATTCAGTACTTC.

The chain couples TRBV27 to TRBJ2-1; 7 bases map to TRBD2. There are 16 residues in the CDR3. The V gene's germline CDR1 is MNHEY and CDR2 SMNVEV (reference sequence). Unmatched junction bases numbered 15, after V lost 5 bases and J lost 8 bases. The CDR3 DNA reads TGTGCCAGCAGTCCCCTAGCGGCTATGGGCGAGGATGAGCAGTTCTTC. It yields the protein CASSPLAAMGEDEQFF.

The chain joins TRBV30 to TRBJ2-1, with 11 nucleotides matching TRBD2. Germline-derived CDR1 and CDR2 are GTSNPN and SVGIG (reference sequence). V trimming: 3 bases; J trimming: 3 bases; junction bases outside the gene matches: 4. This CDR3 spans 15 amino acids. The CDR3: CAWSIGLAGYNEQFF. The DNA of the CDR3 is TGTGCCTGGAGCATCGGACTAGCGGGCTACAATGAGCAGTTCTTC.

The chain uses TRBV11-2 and TRBJ2-7; TRBD1 aligns across 9 bases. Per the germline V gene, CDR1 is SGHAT and CDR2 is FQNNGV. With V trimmed by 3 bases and J by 6 bases, 9 bases remained unmatched. The CDR3 contains 15 residues. CDR3 amino acids: CASSFFLGQGSEQYF. CDR3 nucleotide sequence: TGTGCCAGCAGCTTCTTCCTGGGACAGGGTAGCGAGCAGTACTTC.